One and the same sample provided the 29 T cell receptor beta chains below, sequenced in a study of molecular identifiers for immune sequencing clone quantification. Each CDR3 protein is one row after TCRdb ran MiXCR on the PCR reads. This sample yields roughly 630,000 distinct CDR3 sequences, of which 25% are seen a single time; about 0.84% belongs to the top ten. Sequences were obtained from naive CD8+ T cells from blood, with Jurkat cell RNA spiked in. The subset: FACS-sorted CD8+CD4-CCR7+CD45RA+ naive T cells. These TCRs come from a human donor in good health. Some libraries in this study had Jurkat cell RNA spiked in.

In this sample, this clonotype turned up a few times. V usage is TRBV27 and J usage is TRBJ1-1, with 8 bases identical to TRBD1. The CDR3 is made up of 15 amino acids. CDR1 and CDR2 from the germline V gene are MNHEY and SMNVEV (reference sequence). The trim removed 3 bases at V and 3 bases at J, leaving 6 bases unmatched. The CDR3: CASSFGGQVDTEAFF. CDR3 bases: TGTGCCAGCAGTTTCGGGGGACAGGTTGACACTGAAGCTTTCTTT.

This clonotype was seen only a few times. The rearrangement uses TRBV2 and TRBJ1-5; unclear D gene. The ends were cut back, 3 bases at V and 0 bases at J, with 12 bases in the middle. Germline V gene data show CDR1 as SNHLY and CDR2 as FYNNEI. CDR3 size: 16 residues. Here the CDR3 reads CASSDGPEVSNQPQHF. The CDR3 DNA is TGTGCCAGCAGTGACGGGCCAGAAGTTAGCAATCAGCCCCAGCATTTT.

This clonotype was seen at least ten times. The gene calls are TRBV7-9 and TRBJ2-3, with 9 bases lining up with TRBD1. The V and J ends lost 10 bases and 3 bases, in that order; junction bases with no gene match: 2. Germline V gene lookup returns CDR1 SEHNR and CDR2 FQNEAQ (reference sequence). The CDR3 loop spans 12 amino acids. The CDR3 sequence is CANGQGTDTQYF. DNA of the CDR3: TGTGCCAACGGACAGGGGACAGATACGCAGTATTTT. The variable domain in full, completed from reference TRBV7-9 and TRBJ2-3, reads DTGVSQNPRHKITKRGQNVTFRCDPISEHNRLYWYRQTLGQGPEFLTYFQNEAQLEKSRLLSDRFSAERPKGSFSTLEIQRTEQGDSAMYLCANGQGTDTQYFGPGTRLTVL.

This chain links TRBV20-1 with TRBJ2-1, with 9 bases lining up with TRBD2. The V gene's germline CDR1 is DFQATT and CDR2 SNEGSKA (reference sequence). Unmatched junction bases numbered 7, after V lost 3 bases and J lost 7 bases. The CDR3 is made up of 14 amino acids. Here the CDR3 DNA reads TGCAGTGCTAGGCGTTTGAGCGGGGGGAATGAGCAGTTCTTC. Translated: CSARRLSGGNEQFF.

This clonotype came up once. Given a much more abundant clone one base away, this may be a read error. This chain uses TRBV6-5 with TRBJ2-7; possible D gene TRBD2, 6 bases. This CDR3 contains 14 residues. CDR1 and CDR2 from the germline V gene are MNHEY and SVGAGI. V was cut by 10 bases and J by 2 bases, with 18 bases left in between. The CDR3 DNA is TGTGCCACCTCTTGGGGACTGGGACCCTACGAGCAGTACTTC. Protein: CATSWGLGPYEQYF.

The chain is built from TRBV6-2 or TRBV6-3 and TRBJ2-5, with TRBD1 identical over 11 bases. V gave up 2 bases and J gave up 3 bases; unmatched junction bases: 5. The CDR3 contains 16 residues. Germline CDR1 MNHEY, CDR2 SVGEGT. In nucleotides, the CDR3 is TGTGCCAGCAGTTACCGGACGGGACAGGGGGAAGAGACCCAGTACTTC. This codes for CASSYRTGQGEETQYF.

The genes are TRBV28 and TRBJ1-5; D not certain. The CDR3 spans 14 residues. The ends were cut back, 3 bases at V and 7 bases at J, with 13 bases in the middle. The germline CDR1 and CDR2 sequences are MDHEN and SYDVKM. This CDR3 is CASSFGWGVQPQHF. CDR3 coding DNA: TGTGCCAGCAGTTTTGGTTGGGGAGTCCAGCCCCAGCATTTT.

This chain links TRBV24-1 with TRBJ1-5; D gene ambiguous. Trimming pared 5 bases from V and 7 bases from J, leaving 14 bases between. CDR1 is KGHDR and CDR2 is SFDVKD in the germline V gene. This CDR3 is 14 amino acids long. CDR3 DNA sequence: TGTGCCACCAGTGGAGGATCCAGCGACCAGCCCCAGCATTTT. Translating it yields CATSGGSSDQPQHF.

This chain joins TRBV7-2 and TRBJ2-3, with 13 bases matching TRBD2. Germline V lookup: CDR1 SGHTA, CDR2 FQGNSA. V dropped 5 bases and J dropped 0; count of bases not matched to a gene: 11. CDR3 length: 19 residues. The CDR3 is CASSLPRTSGGSSTDTQYF. In DNA, the CDR3 is TGTGCCAGCAGCCTTCCCAGGACTAGCGGGGGCTCTAGCACAGATACGCAGTATTTT.

The chain combines TRBV12-3 or TRBV12-4 with TRBJ2-7; 10 bases map to TRBD2. V lost 5 bases, J lost 6 bases, and 7 bases stayed unmatched. The CDR3 sequence is 14 residues long. In nucleotides, the CDR3 is TGTGCCAGCAGTACCAGCGGGAGGGCCTTCGAGCAGTACTTC. It yields the protein CASSTSGRAFEQYF.

In the case of this clonotype: A much larger clone lies one base from this, so it may be a read error. The rearrangement uses TRBV20-1 and TRBJ2-7, with 8 bases matching TRBD1. The germline gives CDR1 DFQATT, CDR2 SNEGSKA (reference sequence). The CDR3 has 15 amino acids. The CDR3, as DNA: TGCAGTGCTAGAGATTCGACAGGGGATTTCTACGAGCCGTACTTC. Its translation: CSARDSTGDFYEPYF.

A note on this clonotype: It may be a read error: a sequence one base away is much more abundant. The rearrangement links TRBV6-1 to TRBJ2-7; D unclear. The CDR3 has 15 amino acids. Germline loops: CDR1 MNHNS, CDR2 SASEGT. V gave up 7 bases and J gave up 0 bases, with 16 bases separating them. Here the CDR3 reads CASTPTPSNSYEQYF. Written as DNA, the CDR3 is TGTGCCAGCACCCCGACCCCATCGAACTCCTACGAGCAGTACTTC.

This clonotype appeared a few times. The CDR3 DNA sequence: TGTGCCAGCAGCAACGGGGCCTTCTCTGGAAACACCATATATTTT. This translates into CASSNGAFSGNTIYF. The rearrangement links TRBV12-3 or TRBV12-4 to TRBJ1-3; possibly TRBD1 for D (5 bases). Trimming stripped 6 bases from V and 0 bases from J, with 12 bases between. The CDR3 extends over 15 amino acids.

This clonotype was counted a few times. The gene calls are TRBV12-3 or TRBV12-4 and TRBJ2-2; 8 bases match TRBD1. CDR3 size: 14 residues. Trimming at V came to 7 bases and at J to 7 bases, leaving 8 bases not matched to a gene. The CDR3 sequence is CASTWTGSGGELFF. CDR3 nucleotides: TGTGCCAGCACCTGGACAGGGTCCGGCGGGGAGCTGTTTTTT.

This clonotype was seen many times. This rearrangement joins TRBV6-5 to TRBJ2-7; D gene unclear. Germline V gene lookup returns CDR1 MNHEY and CDR2 SVGAGI. The V and J ends lost 0 bases and 6 bases respectively, with 6 bases between them. The CDR3 has 12 amino acids. The CDR3 spells CASSYSWSEQYF. Here the CDR3 DNA reads TGTGCCAGCAGTTACTCGTGGTCCGAGCAGTACTTC.

The gene calls are TRBV3-1 and TRBJ2-1; D perhaps matches TRBD1 (6 bases). This CDR3 is built from 14 residues. The V gene's germline CDR1 is LGHDT and CDR2 YNNKEL (reference sequence). Trimming left V 4 bases short and J 1 base short, with 8 bases between. CDR3 amino acids: CASSLDRSYNEQFF. DNA for the CDR3: TGTGCCAGCAGCCTGGACAGATCCTACAATGAGCAGTTCTTC.

The V gene is TRBV30, the J gene TRBJ2-1; a weak D match, TRBD2 (6 bases). This CDR3 region has 15 residues. Per germline, CDR1 GTSNPN and CDR2 SVGIG (reference sequence). V was clipped by 4 bases and J by 2 bases, with 15 bases between them. CDR3 protein: CAWTWAPGAYNEQFF. The CDR3 DNA reads as TGTGCCTGGACGTGGGCTCCGGGGGCCTACAATGAGCAGTTCTTC.

Points on this clonotype: This clone may be a read error of a much larger clone one base away. V and J are TRBV7-6 and TRBJ2-7; possible D gene TRBD2, 5 bases. The germline V gene has CDR1 SGHVS and CDR2 FNYEAQ. Trimming took off 5 bases at V and 4 bases at J, with 15 bases between the two ends. This CDR3 spans 14 amino acids. CDR3 residues: CASSIGRSGYEQYF. In DNA, the CDR3 is TGTGCCAGCAGCATAGGTCGTTCGGGGTACGAGCAGTACTTC.

This clonotype was seen at least ten times. The rearrangement uses TRBV28 and TRBJ1-1, with D perhaps matching TRBD1 (5 bases). Trimming took off 11 bases at V and 0 bases at J, with 10 bases between the two ends. CDR1 is MDHEN and CDR2 is SYDVKM in the germline V gene. This CDR3 region has 12 residues. The DNA for the CDR3 is TGTGCCCTACAGGAAATGAACACTGAAGCTTTCTTT. It codes for CALQEMNTEAFF.

Points on this clonotype: A read error may explain this, as a much larger clone is one base away. The J gene is TRBJ2-7, the V gene TRBV5-1; tentatively, D is TRBD1 (6 bases). V lost 6 bases and J lost 0, with 13 bases in between. CDR1 SGHRS and CDR2 YFSETQ come from the germline V gene. This CDR3 has 14 residues. CDR3 nucleotide sequence: TGCGCCAGCAACTTCGGACAGAGCTCCTACGAGCAGTACTTC. As protein: CASNFGQSSYEQYF.

There are many counts of this clonotype. The chain recombines TRBV29-1 with TRBJ2-1; TRBD2 might be the D (6 bases). Trimming stripped 6 bases from V and 5 bases from J, with 14 bases between. This CDR3 is built from 13 residues. CDR1 is SQVTM and CDR2 is ANQGSEA in the germline V gene. CDR3 loop: CSVTRTNDNEQFF. The CDR3 DNA sequence: TGCAGCGTAACCCGGACTAATGACAATGAGCAGTTCTTC.

As concerns this clonotype: A much larger clonotype is one base distant, so this may be a read error. The genes are TRBV5-6 and TRBJ2-7; 9 bases line up with TRBD2. Trimming at V came to 3 bases and at J to 2 bases, leaving 9 bases not matched to a gene. There are 16 residues in the CDR3. Germline CDR1 is SGHDT and CDR2 is YYEEEE. CDR3 DNA: TGTGCCAGCAGCTCGGCGGGGGGGTACGTCCCCTACGAGCAGTACTTC. Protein sequence: CASSSAGGYVPYEQYF.

This clonotype was picked up a small number of times. The V and J genes are TRBV20-1 and TRBJ1-1, with unresolved D. V lost 1 base, J lost 4 bases, and 7 bases lay in between. This CDR3 comprises 12 residues. Germline loops: CDR1 DFQATT, CDR2 SNEGSKA (reference sequence). CDR3 residues: CSARVAGTEAFF. The CDR3 region has the DNA TGCAGTGCTAGAGTGGCTGGCACTGAAGCTTTCTTT.

This chain connects TRBV29-1 to TRBJ2-7; D is perhaps TRBD1 or TRBD2 (5 bases each). The length of the CDR3 is 12 residues. Germline CDR1 SQVTM, CDR2 ANQGSEA. Trimming shortened V by 6 bases and J by 3 bases, and 12 bases separated the two germline ends. CDR3 in DNA: TGCAGCGTCCCTGGGACCCACTACGAGCAGTACTTC. Its protein is CSVPGTHYEQYF.

This clonotype was counted between two and nine times. The V gene is TRBV21-1, the J gene TRBJ2-3. TRBV21-1 represents a pseudogene. The CDR3 extends over 17 amino acids. The CDR3 is CASSKRTSCLGTDTQYF. The CDR3 DNA sequence: TGTGCCAGCAGCAAAAGAACTAGCTGTCTCGGCACAGATACGCAGTATTTT.

A few counts support this clonotype. The chain's CDR3 is CASSDTGVIVYEQYF. The CDR3 region has the DNA TGTGCCAGCAGTGACACAGGGGTCATAGTCTACGAGCAGTACTTC. This chain connects TRBV2 to TRBJ2-7; 7 nucleotides agree with TRBD1. The junction had 8 bases not matched to a gene; V was cut back by 3 bases and J by 3 bases. CDR3 size: 15 residues. CDR1 is SNHLY and CDR2 is FYNNEI in the germline V gene.

To note about this clonotype: This could be a read error, since a much larger clone is one nucleotide away. The chain employs TRBV7-9 and TRBJ1-5; 8 bases are shared with TRBD1. CDR1 SEHNR and CDR2 FQNEAQ come from the germline V gene (reference sequence). This CDR3 has 14 residues. The CDR3 spells CASSTGQGHQPPHF. Written as DNA, the CDR3 is TGTGCCAGCAGCACCGGACAGGGACATCAGCCCCCGCATTTT.

The J gene is TRBJ2-7, the V gene TRBV12-3 or TRBV12-4, with TRBD1 identical over 8 bases. With 6 bases clipped from V and 0 bases from J, the junction kept 4 bases outside the gene matches. This CDR3 is 14 amino acids long. The CDR3, as DNA: TGTGCCAGCAGATGGACAGGGACCTCCTACGAGCAGTACTTC. Its protein is CASRWTGTSYEQYF.

The chain couples TRBV19 to TRBJ2-1; D may be TRBD1 or TRBD2 (6 bases each). Germline V gene data show CDR1 as LNHDA and CDR2 as SQIVND (reference sequence). V was pared by 6 bases and J by 7 bases, with 16 bases between. The CDR3 totals 14 residues. CDR3 protein: CASRWGASGNEQFF. The CDR3 nucleotides are TGTGCCAGTAGATGGGGGGCCTCTGGGAATGAGCAGTTCTTC.